The 25 T cell receptor beta chains given below trace back to one sample, sequenced in a study of cytomegalovirus exposure and HLA in healthy donors (dated by TCRdb to 2016 to 2017). Library construction relied on the immunoSEQ multiplex PCR assay. For the multiplex PCR, a mixture combining 60 forward primers for TCR Vbeta segments and 13 reverse primers for TCR Jbeta segments was used. In TCRdb, the immuneACCESS table is reduced to in-frame sequences with V and J assigned. These tables do not hold every clone; where another copy was compared, an unresolved V gene accounts for under half, and the others remain unexplained. For this sample the table gives 200,000 to 250,000 clones, of which about 86% were detected only once. About 8% of the sample is taken by the ten largest. The sequencing sample was made of PBMCs. These receptors came from a woman aged 60-75 years in good health and CMV-seropositive.

V and J are TRBV7-9 and TRBJ2-2, with 7 bases lining up with TRBD2. This CDR3 is 15 amino acids long. The V and J ends lost 5 bases and 7 bases, in that order; junction bases with no gene match: 10. The germline gives CDR1 SEHNR, CDR2 FQNEAQ (reference sequence). In DNA, the CDR3 is TGTGCCAGCAGCCCTAGGTGGGACTACCACGGGGAGCTGTTTTTT. This gives the protein CASSPRWDYHGELFF.

The table lists this clone with a count of one. The V and J genes are TRBV2 and TRBJ1-5, with TRBD1 matching 7 bases. The germline V gene encodes CDR1 SNHLY and CDR2 FYNNEI. The CDR3 consists of 16 residues. Trimming removed 4 bases from V and 6 bases from J; junction bases left unmatched: 12. The CDR3 protein is CASSAEGAWGGQPQHF. The CDR3 coding sequence is TGTGCCAGCAGTGCCGAGGGGGCCTGGGGAGGTCAGCCCCAGCATTTT.

The V call is TRBV30, the J call TRBJ2-7, with 7 bases identical to TRBD1. Germline assignment: CDR1 GTSNPN and CDR2 SVGIG (reference sequence). V lost 5 bases to trimming and J lost 3 bases; unmatched junction nucleotides: 10. CDR3 length: 14 residues. The CDR3 is CAWSTKGANYEQYF. The CDR3 coding sequence is TGTGCCTGGTCAACGAAGGGGGCTAACTACGAGCAGTACTTC.

The chain employs TRBV5-1 and TRBJ2-1; the D gene is possibly TRBD1 (6 bases). CDR1 and CDR2 (germline): SGHRS, YFSETQ. This CDR3 has 16 residues. The V end lost 5 bases, the J end lost 0 bases, and 15 bases lay between the germline ends. This CDR3 is CASRLRSGDSYNEQFF. The CDR3 nucleotides read TGCGCCAGCAGACTGAGGTCAGGGGACTCCTACAATGAGCAGTTCTTC.

V usage is TRBV18 and J usage is TRBJ1-5; TRBD1 agrees at 8 bases. J was trimmed by 6 bases and V by 3 bases; bases with no gene match: 10. From germline, CDR1 is KGHSH and CDR2 LQKENI. CDR3 length equals 16 residues. DNA of the CDR3: TGTGCCAGCTCACCGGCGGGACAGGTGGGGGGTCAGCCCCAGCATTTT. This encodes CASSPAGQVGGQPQHF.

The genes are TRBV7-7 and TRBJ2-3, with TRBD1 matching over 8 bases. Trimming at V came to 6 bases and at J to 2 bases, leaving 7 bases not matched to a gene. CDR3 size: 15 residues. Germline V gene data show CDR1 as SSHAT and CDR2 as FNYEAQ (reference sequence). CDR3 region: CASSPGTGLTDTQYF. The CDR3 DNA is TGTGCCAGCAGTCCCGGGACAGGCCTCACAGATACGCAGTATTTT.

The chain recombines TRBV10-1 with TRBJ2-3; D is perhaps TRBD2 (5 bases). Germline V gives CDR1 WNHNN, CDR2 SYGVQD (reference sequence). The CDR3 loop spans 15 amino acids. Trimming took 6 bases from V and 3 from J, leaving 16 bases between them. The CDR3: CASSAEGQGTDTQYF. The CDR3 DNA is TGCGCCAGCAGCGCCGAGGGCCAAGGAACAGATACGCAGTATTTT.

The J gene is TRBJ2-1, the V gene TRBV5-1; TRBD2 agrees at 12 bases. The CDR3 sequence is 16 residues long. Germline lookup yields CDR1 SGHRS and CDR2 YFSETQ. The V segment lost 4 bases and the J segment 10 bases; nucleotides outside the gene matches: 12. In nucleotides, the CDR3 is TGCGCCAGCAGCACCCCTAGACTAGCGGGAGAGGAGGAGCAGTTCTTC. Residues: CASSTPRLAGEEEQFF.

The V and J genes are TRBV5-1 and TRBJ2-2, with TRBD2 matching over 10 bases. Germline values: CDR1 SGHRS, CDR2 YFSETQ. The junction had 12 bases not matched to a gene; V was cut back by 4 bases and J by 6 bases. The CDR3 has 17 amino acids. CDR3 region: CASSPQPSGTSAGELFF. Written as DNA, the CDR3 is TGCGCCAGCAGCCCACAACCTTCCGGGACTAGCGCCGGGGAGCTGTTTTTT.

Remarks on this clone: One end of the junction does not line up with germline, which may come from a read error. The chain employs TRBV7-9 and TRBJ2-3; the match to TRBD2 covers 14 bases. CDR1 and CDR2 from the germline V gene are SEHNR and FQNEAQ (reference sequence). The CDR3 has 18 amino acids. The DNA of the CDR3 is TGTGCCAGCAGCTCTCAACTCGGGACTAGCGGGAGCAGAGATACGCAGTATTTT. Translating gives CASSSQLGTSGSRDTQYF. Using reference TRBV7-9 and TRBJ2-3 for the parts outside the CDR3, the full variable domain is DTGVSQNPRHKITKRGQNVTFRCDPISEHNRLYWYRQTLGQGPEFLTYFQNEAQLEKSRLLSDRFSAERPKGSFSTLEIQRTEQGDSAMYLCASSSQLGTSGSRDTQYFGPGTRLTVL.

The genes are TRBV5-1 and TRBJ2-3, with D unclear. This CDR3 comprises 13 residues. Looked up from germline, CDR1 is SGHRS and CDR2 is YFSETQ. With 0 bases removed from V and 0 bases from J, the gap between germline ends came to 2 bases. The chain's CDR3 is CASSLASTDTQYF. The CDR3 DNA sequence: TGCGCCAGCAGCTTGGCTAGCACAGATACGCAGTATTTT.

This clone was counted between two and nine times. Within the sample, other DNA sequences also encode this same CDR3. DNA of the CDR3: TGTGCCAGCATTCAGGGGGCTGAAGCTTTCTTT. It codes for CASIQGAEAFF. This rearrangement joins TRBV2 to TRBJ1-1; 7 bases fit TRBD1. The J segment lost 6 bases and the V segment lost 7 bases, leaving 2 bases of the junction unmatched. CDR1 and CDR2 (germline): SNHLY, FYNNEI. The CDR3 extends over 11 amino acids.

The chain joins TRBV15 to TRBJ2-5; possibly TRBD1 for D (6 bases). The CDR3 runs 16 residues. V lost 0 bases, J lost 1 base, and 12 bases lay in between. Germline-derived CDR1 and CDR2 are LNHNV and YYDKDF (reference sequence). DNA for the CDR3: TGTGCCACCAGCAGAGATCGGGCAGGGGTCCAAGAGACCCAGTACTTC. Protein sequence: CATSRDRAGVQETQYF.

The chain joins TRBV6-5 to TRBJ2-1, with no clear D. Germline CDR1 is MNHEY and CDR2 is SVGAGI. The CDR3 totals 14 residues. Trimming left V 7 bases short and J 5 bases short, with 15 bases between. CDR3 in DNA: TGTGCCAGCAAGAGTTCCCTGGGCAACAATGAGCAGTTCTTC. It yields the protein CASKSSLGNNEQFF.

The rearrangement uses TRBV5-1 and TRBJ2-5; 10 bases align to TRBD2. Trimming at V came to 4 bases and at J to 2 bases, leaving 8 bases not matched to a gene. This CDR3 has 16 residues. Germline values: CDR1 SGHRS, CDR2 YFSETQ. CDR3 in DNA: TGCGCCAGCAGCCCTAAAGCGGGAGGGGTTCAAGAGACCCAGTACTTC. It encodes CASSPKAGGVQETQYF.

There are a few counts of this clone. This chain connects TRBV7-9 to TRBJ1-4; D is unclear. Germline lookup yields CDR1 SEHNR and CDR2 FQNEAQ (reference sequence). The V end was cut by 2 bases, the J end by 7 bases, with 5 bases between. This CDR3 has 12 residues. The CDR3: CASSLTGEKLFF. The CDR3 DNA sequence: TGTGCCAGCAGCTTAACGGGTGAAAAACTGTTTTTT.

In its sample, this clone was seen once. This chain links TRBV7-2 with TRBJ1-2; D unresolved. The CDR3 sequence is 14 residues long. V lost 2 bases, J lost 2 bases, and 9 bases lay in between. The V gene's germline CDR1 is SGHTA and CDR2 FQGNSA. As DNA, the CDR3 is TGTGCCAGCAGCTTATTGGGCAGCAACTATGGCTACACCTTC. This encodes CASSLLGSNYGYTF. The full variable domain, with the rest looked up from reference TRBV7-2 and TRBJ1-2, is GAGVSQSPSNKVTEKGKDVELRCDPISGHTALYWYRQSLGQGLEFLIYFQGNSAPDKSGLPSDRFSAERTGGSVSTLTIQRTQQEDSAVYLCASSLLGSNYGYTFGSGTRLTVV.

This clone was observed once. The chain links TRBV28 to TRBJ1-2; D is ambiguous. The CDR3 is 14 amino acids. Germline V gene sequence: CDR1 MDHEN, CDR2 SYDVKM. Trimming removed 1 base from V and 8 bases from J, with 14 bases in between. This CDR3 reads CASSLFVAGGGYTF. In DNA, the CDR3 is TGTGCCAGCAGTTTATTCGTGGCAGGAGGCGGCTACACCTTC.

The V and J genes are TRBV21-1 and TRBJ1-1; the table names TRBD1, a call not compared with the DNA. TRBV21-1 is a documented pseudogene. This CDR3 comprises 14 residues. Here the CDR3 DNA reads TGTGCCAGCAGCTCGCTAAGGGGGTATACTGAAGCTTTCTTT. Amino acids: CASSSLRGYTEAFF.

The J gene is TRBJ2-3, the V gene TRBV7-3, with 8 bases identical to TRBD2. CDR1 and CDR2 (germline): SGHTA, FQGTGA. J was trimmed by 0 bases and V by 2 bases; bases with no gene match: 1. The CDR3 is 15 amino acids. The CDR3 bases are TGTGCCAGCAGCTTAGCTAGCGGGAGCACAGATACGCAGTATTTT. It is translated as CASSLASGSTDTQYF.

The gene calls are TRBV15 and TRBJ2-7, with a possible D match to TRBD1 (5 bases). Germline loops: CDR1 LNHNV, CDR2 YYDKDF (reference sequence). Trimming pared 1 base from V and 3 bases from J, leaving 10 bases between. There are 14 residues in the CDR3. In DNA form, the CDR3 reads TGTGCCACCAGCAGAGGCCAGGGTATCTACGAGCAGTACTTC. This gives the protein CATSRGQGIYEQYF. Using reference TRBV15 and TRBJ2-7 for the parts outside the CDR3, the full variable domain is DAMVIQNPRYQVTQFGKPVTLSCSQTLNHNVMYWYQQKSSQAPKLLFHYYDKDFNNEADTPDNFQSRRPNTSFCFLDIRSPGLGDTAMYLCATSRGQGIYEQYFGPGTRLTVT.

The chain couples TRBV28 to TRBJ2-7; TRBD1 is a possible D gene (6 bases). CDR3 length equals 13 residues. Germline CDR1 and CDR2: MDHEN and SYDVKM. V lost 6 bases to trimming and J lost 6 bases, with 15 bases between them. CDR3 nucleotide sequence: TGTGCCAGCAGACCATTAGCAGGGGTCGAGCAGTACTTC. Protein: CASRPLAGVEQYF.

The chain carries TRBV5-4 and TRBJ2-3; the D gene is possibly TRBD2 (6 bases). The CDR3 is 15 residues long. Trimming removed 0 bases at V and 0 bases at J, with 8 bases between. CDR1 is SGHNT, CDR2 YYREEE, per germline (reference sequence). In nucleotides, the CDR3 is TGTGCCAGCAGCTTGGCGGGAGCTAGCACAGATACGCAGTATTTT. It yields the protein CASSLAGASTDTQYF.

CDR3 protein: CASRGGPRSTDTQYF. In nucleotides, the CDR3 is TGCGCCAGCAGGGGAGGGCCACGGAGCACAGATACGCAGTATTTT. The chain has TRBV10-2 and TRBJ2-3, with TRBD2 identical over 7 bases. V lost 6 bases, J lost 0 bases, and 6 bases stayed unmatched. The CDR3 is 15 amino acids. Looked up from germline, CDR1 is WSHSY and CDR2 is SAAADI.

The rearrangement joins TRBV2 to TRBJ1-3, with 7 bases identical to TRBD1. Germline V gene sequence: CDR1 SNHLY, CDR2 FYNNEI. CDR3 size: 18 residues. J gave up 4 bases and V 1 base, and 13 bases lay outside the gene matches. CDR3 sequence (DNA): TGTGCCAGCAGTGAAGACCCCCCTGACAGGGTATCGGGAAACACCATATATTTT. Encoded protein: CASSEDPPDRVSGNTIYF.